A single sample gave rise to the 16 T cell receptor beta chains below, sequenced in a study of blood T cell repertoires in COVID-19. TCRdb keeps only in-frame clones here, not all; method: immunoSEQ multiplex PCR. This table has 500,000 to 600,000 clones, around 90% appearing once. The specimen sequenced was peripheral blood. The receptors were sampled from a woman between 45 and 60 years old with COVID-19, enrolled during active disease.

J is TRBJ1-3 and V is TRBV7-6; possibly TRBD1 for D (5 bases). Germline V gene data show CDR1 as SGHVS and CDR2 as FNYEAQ. The germline V and J ends were trimmed by 4 bases and 5 bases, with 15 bases remaining between them. This CDR3 spans 15 amino acids. As DNA, the CDR3 is TGTGCCAGCAGCTATGGGGGGTTCGGGAGAAACACCATATATTTT. Translating gives CASSYGGFGRNTIYF.

The chain joins TRBV15 to TRBJ2-5; TRBD2 matches at 16 bases. V shed 6 bases and J 5 bases; nucleotides not matched to a gene: 9. Germline V gene lookup returns CDR1 LNHNV and CDR2 YYDKDF (reference sequence). The CDR3 has 17 residues. This CDR3 reads CATRDGTSGGAWETQYF. In DNA, the CDR3 is TGTGCCACCAGGGACGGGACTAGCGGGGGGGCATGGGAGACCCAGTACTTC.

This chain joins TRBV27 and TRBJ1-3, with TRBD1 identical over 8 bases. Germline V CDR1 and CDR2: MNHEY, SMNVEV (reference sequence). V gave up 5 bases and J gave up 1 base; unmatched junction bases: 7. The CDR3 is 16 amino acids. The chain's CDR3 is CASSPSRTGSGNTIYF. CDR3 DNA sequence: TGTGCCAGCAGTCCATCCCGGACAGGGTCTGGAAACACCATATATTTT.

CDR3 DNA sequence: TGTGCCAGCAGTACAGGGTATCAGCCCCAGCATTTT. This gives the protein CASSTGYQPQHF. V and J are TRBV2 and TRBJ1-5; tentative D call: TRBD1 (6 bases). Trimming pared 5 bases from V and 5 bases from J, leaving 7 bases between. Germline CDR1 reads SNHLY; CDR2 reads FYNNEI. The CDR3 extends over 12 amino acids.

The gene calls are TRBV9 and TRBJ2-1; TRBD1 aligns across 7 bases. After removal of 3 bases from V and 6 bases from J, the junction contained 9 bases not matched to a gene. Germline loops: CDR1 SGDLS, CDR2 YYNGEE. The CDR3 is 15 amino acids. For the CDR3, the DNA is TGTGCCAGCAGCGGACAGGGTATTTTCTCCAATGAGCAGTTCTTC. The encoded protein is CASSGQGIFSNEQFF.

The chain joins TRBV6-5 to TRBJ1-2; no clear D gene. CDR1 is MNHEY, CDR2 SVGAGI, per germline. This CDR3 spans 12 amino acids. Trimming removed 6 bases at V and 6 bases at J, with 11 bases between. The CDR3 DNA sequence: TGTGCCAGCAGAGGCGGTCGAGATGGCTACACCTTC. This gives the protein CASRGGRDGYTF.

The chain uses TRBV11-2 and TRBJ1-1; D is unclear. The CDR3 runs 11 residues. The V end lost 4 bases, the J end lost 7 bases, and 7 bases lay between the germline ends. Per the germline V gene, CDR1 is SGHAT and CDR2 is FQNNGV. Here the CDR3 reads CASSSTYEAFF. The CDR3 coding sequence is TGTGCCAGCAGCTCCACTTATGAAGCTTTCTTT.

The chain couples TRBV6-5 to TRBJ1-6, with D maybe TRBD1 (5 bases). Looked up from germline, CDR1 is MNHEY and CDR2 is SVGAGI. The V gene lost 7 bases and the J gene lost 4 bases, with 14 bases spanning the gap. This CDR3 has 15 amino acids. CDR3 nucleotide sequence: TGTGCCAGCACGCCTTTGACAGATTATAATTCACCCCTCCACTTT. Protein product: CASTPLTDYNSPLHF.

In this sample, this clone turned up once. In DNA, the CDR3 is TGCAGTCAGGACAGTAACACTGAAGCTTTCTTT. Translated: CSQDSNTEAFF. The chain uses TRBV20-1 and TRBJ1-1, with D possibly being TRBD1 (6 bases). V shed 8 bases and J shed 2 bases, with 9 bases lying between them. CDR3 length: 11 amino acids. Germline values: CDR1 DFQATT, CDR2 SNEGSKA (reference sequence).

This chain connects TRBV7-9 to TRBJ1-1, with D possibly matching TRBD1 (5 bases). The V and J ends lost 2 bases and 8 bases respectively, with 9 bases between them. There are 12 residues in the CDR3. From germline, CDR1 is SEHNR and CDR2 FQNEAQ (reference sequence). The CDR3 bases are TGTGCCAGCAGCTTATGGGGCAGAGAAGCTTTCTTT. Amino acid sequence: CASSLWGREAFF.

The gene calls are TRBV6-5 and TRBJ1-1, with 8 nucleotides matching TRBD1. CDR1 and CDR2 from the germline V gene are MNHEY and SVGAGI. V gave up 6 bases and J gave up 6 bases; unmatched junction bases: 6. The CDR3 has 13 amino acids. CDR3: CASRPDRDSEAFF. The CDR3 DNA is TGTGCCAGCAGGCCGGACAGGGACTCTGAAGCTTTCTTT.

A few counts support this clone. The V gene is TRBV10-2, the J gene TRBJ1-6, with TRBD1 as a possible D gene (5 bases). The CDR3 is 13 residues long. The V and J ends lost 4 bases and 11 bases respectively, with 12 bases between them. Germline lookup yields CDR1 WSHSY and CDR2 SAAADI. For the CDR3, the DNA is TGCGCCAGCAGTGCGGTGACAGAGGCACCCCTCCACTTT. Translation gives CASSAVTEAPLHF.

The chain couples TRBV3-1 (or the pseudogene TRBV3-2) to TRBJ2-1; 7 bases align to TRBD2. The J segment lost 8 bases and the V segment lost 1 base, leaving 8 bases of the junction unmatched. CDR3 length equals 15 residues. Germline V lookup: CDR1 LGHDT, CDR2 YNNKEL (reference sequence). CDR3 residues: CASSQVGIAGDEQFF. The CDR3 coding sequence is TGTGCCAGCAGCCAAGTCGGTATAGCGGGCGATGAGCAGTTCTTC.

This clone has a single count. The chain carries TRBV19 and TRBJ1-2; TRBD1 matches 8 bases. The ends lost 0 bases at V and 5 bases at J; junction bases unmatched: 5. Germline V CDR1 and CDR2: LNHDA, SQIVND (reference sequence). This CDR3 has 15 residues. The CDR3 region is CASSIDWTGPYGYTF. The CDR3 nucleotides read TGTGCCAGTAGTATAGATTGGACAGGGCCGTATGGCTACACCTTC.

V gene TRBV19 combines with J gene TRBJ1-2; 8 bases fit TRBD1. In germline, CDR1 is LNHDA, CDR2 SQIVND (reference sequence). Trimming at V came to 4 bases and at J to 4 bases, leaving 2 bases not matched to a gene. The CDR3 is made up of 13 amino acids. The CDR3 loop is CASSRTGTYGYTF. CDR3 coding DNA: TGTGCCAGTAGTAGGACAGGGACCTATGGCTACACCTTC.

This clone was recorded a few times. The J gene is TRBJ2-3, the V gene TRBV9; D is uncertain. Trimming took off 2 bases at V and 0 bases at J, with 10 bases between the two ends. The germline V gene encodes CDR1 SGDLS and CDR2 YYNGEE. The CDR3 totals 15 residues. The CDR3 region has the DNA TGTGCCAGCAGCGTCGGTTTCTGGAGCACAGATACGCAGTATTTT. Protein sequence: CASSVGFWSTDTQYF.